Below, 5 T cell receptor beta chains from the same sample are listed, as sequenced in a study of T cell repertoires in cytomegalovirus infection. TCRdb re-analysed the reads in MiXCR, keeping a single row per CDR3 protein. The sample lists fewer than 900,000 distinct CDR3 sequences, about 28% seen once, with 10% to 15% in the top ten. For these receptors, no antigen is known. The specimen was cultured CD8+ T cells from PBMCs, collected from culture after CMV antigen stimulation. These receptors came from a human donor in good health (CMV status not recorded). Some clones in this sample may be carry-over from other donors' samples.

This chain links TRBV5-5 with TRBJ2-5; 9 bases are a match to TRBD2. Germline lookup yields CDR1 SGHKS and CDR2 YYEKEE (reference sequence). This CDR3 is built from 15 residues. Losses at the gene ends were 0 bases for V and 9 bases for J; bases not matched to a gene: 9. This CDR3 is CASSLELAGRGAQYF. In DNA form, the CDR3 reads TGTGCCAGCAGCTTGGAGCTAGCGGGGCGCGGGGCCCAGTACTTC.

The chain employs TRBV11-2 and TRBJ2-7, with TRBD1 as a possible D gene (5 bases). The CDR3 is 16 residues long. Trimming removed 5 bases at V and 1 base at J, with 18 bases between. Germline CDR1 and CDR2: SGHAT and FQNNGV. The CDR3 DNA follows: TGTGCCAGCAGCCCGCCGGACACACTACTGTCCTACGAGCAGTACTTC. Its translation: CASSPPDTLLSYEQYF. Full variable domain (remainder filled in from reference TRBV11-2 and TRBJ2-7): EAGVAQSPRYKIIEKRQSVAFWCNPISGHATLYWYQQILGQGPKLLIQFQNNGVVDDSQLPKDRFSAERLKGVDSTLKIQPAKLEDSAVYLCASSPPDTLLSYEQYFGPGTRLTVT.

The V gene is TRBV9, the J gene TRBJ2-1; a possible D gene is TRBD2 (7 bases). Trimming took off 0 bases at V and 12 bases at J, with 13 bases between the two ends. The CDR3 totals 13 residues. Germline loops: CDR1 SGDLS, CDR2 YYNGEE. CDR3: CASSVGGGERQFF. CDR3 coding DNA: TGTGCCAGCAGCGTAGGGGGGGGCGAACGGCAGTTCTTC.

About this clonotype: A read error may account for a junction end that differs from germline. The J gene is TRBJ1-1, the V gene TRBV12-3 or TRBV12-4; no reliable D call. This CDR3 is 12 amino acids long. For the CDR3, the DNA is TGTGCCAGCAGTGAATTTAAGGTTGAAGCTTACTTT. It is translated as CASSEFKVEAYF.

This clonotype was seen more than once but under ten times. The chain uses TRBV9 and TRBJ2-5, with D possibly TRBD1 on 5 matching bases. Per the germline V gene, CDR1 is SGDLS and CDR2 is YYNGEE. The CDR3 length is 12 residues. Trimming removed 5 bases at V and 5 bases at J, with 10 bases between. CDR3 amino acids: CASRGEGETQYF. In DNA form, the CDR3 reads TGTGCCAGCAGAGGGGAAGGGGAGACCCAGTACTTC. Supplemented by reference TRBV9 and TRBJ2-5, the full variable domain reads DSGVTQTPKHLITATGQRVTLRCSPRSGDLSVYWYQQSLDQGLQFLIQYYNGEERAKGNILERFSAQQFPDLHSELNLSSLELGDSALYFCASRGEGETQYFGPGTRLLVL.